Listed below are T cell receptor beta chains from one sample, sequenced in a study of T cell responses to AZD1222 COVID-19 vaccine. The table came from immunoSEQ multiplex PCR; TCRdb's copy has only in-frame clones and leaves some out. This repertoire shows around 160,000 clones, about nine tenths found once; its top ten account for 5.5%. The material was peripheral blood, obtained on day 0 of AZD1222 vaccination. Receptor source: an adult in good health. The CDR3 runs from the conserved cysteine through the conserved F or W. D genes are given only for firm matches. Not every row has a clone size; where given, it reads once, few, many or a size class.

cdr3_length clone_size j_call d_call v_call cdr3_nt cdr3_aa
13 once TRBJ2-7 - TRBV9 TGTGCCAGCAGCGTAAATGAGGGCTACGAGCAGTACTTC CASSVNEGYEQYF
12 - TRBJ1-2 - TRBV6-5 TGTGCCAGCACTACCGGGAGCTATGGCTACACCTTC CASTTGSYGYTF
16 - TRBJ1-1 - TRBV28 TGTGCCAGCAGTCTATACCCCCCGGACAGTTCTACTGAAGCTTTCTTT CASSLYPPDSSTEAFF
13 - TRBJ2-7 - TRBV12-3/TRBV12-4 TGTGCCAGCAGTTTAGAGAGGCGCGGCGAGCAGTACTTC CASSLERRGEQYF
13 - TRBJ1-1 - TRBV10-3 TGTGCCATCAGTGAGTCGGTTGACACTGAAGCTTTCTTT CAISESVDTEAFF
15 - TRBJ2-2 TRBD2 TRBV7-2 TGTGCCAGCAGCTTACATGGGGGGGATGCCGGGGAGCTGTTTTTT CASSLHGGDAGELFF
16 - TRBJ2-1 - TRBV7-2 TGTGCCAGCAGCTTAGAAAGTCGCCAACCCCTCAATGAGCAGTTCTTC CASSLESRQPLNEQFF
17 few TRBJ2-1 TRBD2 TRBV20-1 TGCAGTGCTAGTAGGCTAGCGGGGGACACTTCCTACAATGAGCAGTTCTTC CSASRLAGDTSYNEQFF
16 - TRBJ1-6 - TRBV27 TGTGCCAGCAGTCTCTTCAGAGACCCCGGTAATTCACCCCTCCACTTT CASSLFRDPGNSPLHF
16 - TRBJ2-5 TRBD2 TRBV4-3 TGCGCCAGCAGCCAAGATCGGGGTAGCGGGGGGGAGACCCAGTACTTC CASSQDRGSGGETQYF
11 - TRBJ1-1 - TRBV20-1 TGCAGTGCTAGACGGAACACTGAAGCTTTCTTT CSARRNTEAFF
13 - TRBJ1-5 TRBD1 TRBV28 TGTGCCAGCAGTTTACCCGGGACAGGGGCCCTGAATTTT CASSLPGTGALNF
16 - TRBJ2-1 - TRBV27 TGTGCCAGCAGTCCGAGGACTCCTACCCCCTACAATGAGCAGTTCTTC CASSPRTPTPYNEQFF
14 once TRBJ1-5 - TRBV28 TGTGCCAGCAATTGGGGGCAGGTCGGACAGCCCCAGCATTTT CASNWGQVGQPQHF
17 - TRBJ2-3 - TRBV7-9 TGTGCCAGCAGCCCCCTGTGGGAGCGAGGGGGCACAGATACGCAGTATTTT CASSPLWERGGTDTQYF
12 once TRBJ2-5 - TRBV7-8 TGTGCCAGCAGCCCTCAGGAGGAGACCCAGTACTTC CASSPQEETQYF
14 - TRBJ2-5 TRBD1 TRBV5-6 TGTGCCAGCAGCAATCCAGGGGGCCCAGAGACCCAGTACTTC CASSNPGGPETQYF
14 - TRBJ1-4 - TRBV10-3 TGTGCCTCGAGATCAGACGGGGGCGTCGAAAAACTGTTTTTT CASRSDGGVEKLFF
15 - TRBJ1-4 - TRBV7-9 TGTGCCAGCAGCTTATTAGGGGAAGTACATGAAAAACTGTTTTTT CASSLLGEVHEKLFF
12 - TRBJ2-7 - TRBV19 TGTGCCAGTAGTATGCGGCTTGGAGGGCAGTACTTC CASSMRLGGQYF
14 - TRBJ2-1 TRBD2 TRBV11-3 TGTGCCAGCAGCCCGAGGACTAGCGGGGCTGAGCAGTTCTTC CASSPRTSGAEQFF
11 - TRBJ1-4 - TRBV18 TGTGCCAGCTCAACGGGAGAAAAACTGTTTTTT CASSTGEKLFF
14 once TRBJ1-6 - TRBV27 TGTGCCAGCAGTTTCTACAGGGATACTTCACCCCTCCACTTT CASSFYRDTSPLHF
16 - TRBJ1-6 TRBD1 TRBV5-1 TGCGCCAGCAGCTTATGGACAGGGGGCAATAATTCACCCCTCCACTTT CASSLWTGGNNSPLHF
14 - TRBJ2-7 TRBD1 TRBV4-1 TGCGCCAGCAGCGTCGCCGGGACAGCCTACGAGCAGTACTTC CASSVAGTAYEQYF
15 - TRBJ2-7 - TRBV9 TGTGCCAGCAGCCCCCATTGGGGGCCCTCCTACGAGCAGTACTTC CASSPHWGPSYEQYF
14 - TRBJ1-1 - TRBV7-2 TGTGCCAGCAGCTTGGTAACGGGAGACACTGAAGCTTTCTTT CASSLVTGDTEAFF
13 - TRBJ1-3 - TRBV7-9 TGTGCCAGCAGCTCCCCGCCCGGAAACACCATATATTTT CASSSPPGNTIYF
17 - TRBJ1-1 - TRBV5-6 TGTGCCAGCAGCTTGGAGGGCAGGCCTCTAAGGAACACTGAAGCTTTCTTT CASSLEGRPLRNTEAFF
17 - TRBJ1-2 - TRBV14 TGTGCCAGCAGCTCATCGCAGGCGGTGCCGCCTAACTATGGCTACACCTTC CASSSSQAVPPNYGYTF
11 - TRBJ1-1 - TRBV11-2 TGTGCCAGCAGCCGAGGGAGGGTGTCGCGCTTT CASSRGRVSRF
12 once TRBJ1-5 - TRBV28 TGTGCCAGCACCAAACAGGACGGGGCCCAGCATTTT CASTKQDGAQHF
14 - TRBJ1-1 - TRBV5-1 TGCGCCAGCAGTTGGCAGGGCTCGAACACTGAAGCTTTCTTT CASSWQGSNTEAFF
14 - TRBJ1-2 - TRBV11-2 TGTGCCAGCAGCTCGTTAACGGGTGGCTATGGCTACACCTTC CASSSLTGGYGYTF
15 once TRBJ2-6 - TRBV3-1/TRBV3-2 TGTGCCAGCAGCCTTCTTAAGACAGGGGCCAACGTCCTGACTTTC CASSLLKTGANVLTF
14 - TRBJ2-7 TRBD1 TRBV4-2 TGTGCCAGCAGCCAGGGACAGGGAGCCTACGAGCAGTACTTC CASSQGQGAYEQYF
13 - TRBJ1-5 - TRBV18 TGTGCCAGCTCACCCGAATACAATCAGCCCCAGCATTTT CASSPEYNQPQHF
13 - TRBJ1-2 - TRBV28 TGTGCCAGCAGCCCGGTGGGGGGCCATGGCTACACCTTC CASSPVGGHGYTF
14 - TRBJ1-2 TRBD1 TRBV3-1/TRBV3-2 TGTGCCAGCAGCGGACAGGGCCCAAACTATGGCTACACCTTC CASSGQGPNYGYTF
16 - TRBJ1-2 TRBD1 TRBV6-5 TGTGCCAGCAGTTACTCGAGACAGGGAGGGACCTATGGCTACACCTTC CASSYSRQGGTYGYTF
14 - TRBJ1-1 - TRBV9 TGTGCCAGCAGCGTAGTCGAGGGTAAGACTGAAGCTTTCTTT CASSVVEGKTEAFF
13 - TRBJ1-2 - TRBV5-6 TGTGCCAGCAGCTTGGAAAGGGATAAAGGCTACACCTTC CASSLERDKGYTF
16 - TRBJ2-2 - TRBV27 TGTGCCAGCAGTTTATTTGGAGGGGCGAACACCGGGGAGCTGTTTTTT CASSLFGGANTGELFF
14 - TRBJ1-2 - TRBV5-1 TGCGCCAGCAGCTTAGACAAGAACGGAGGAGGCTACACCTTC CASSLDKNGGGYTF
14 - TRBJ1-5 - TRBV10-2 TGCGCCAGCAGACGGACGGACTCCTATCAGCCCCAGCATTTT CASRRTDSYQPQHF
10 - TRBJ2-7 - TRBV2 TGTGCCAGCAGGGGCTACGAGCAGTACTTC CASRGYEQYF
15 once TRBJ2-7 - TRBV4-3 TGCGCCAGCAGCCAAGACGGGACTCTATATAACGAGCAGTACTTC CASSQDGTLYNEQYF
13 - TRBJ2-1 - TRBV6-5 TGTGCCAGCAGTTACTCCGACGAGGTTGAGCAGTTCTTC CASSYSDEVEQFF
15 - TRBJ2-1 - TRBV28 TGTGCCAGCAGTTTTGGAGGGGGACACTACAATGAGCAGTTCTTC CASSFGGGHYNEQFF
18 few TRBJ2-1 TRBD2 TRBV7-2 TGTGCCAGCAGCTTTTCCAGGACTAGCGGGAGTTCCTACAATGAGCAGTTCTTC CASSFSRTSGSSYNEQFF
14 - TRBJ2-3 - TRBV7-9 TGTGCCAGCAGCTTACGGGGGTTGGGAGATACGCAGTATTTT CASSLRGLGDTQYF
15 - TRBJ1-4 - TRBV7-2 TGTGCCAGCAGCCCGACGGGAGGGGGTGGTGAAAAACTGTTTTTT CASSPTGGGGEKLFF
14 - TRBJ1-4 TRBD1 TRBV27 TGTGCCAGCCGGACCGGGACAGGGGTTGAAAAACTGTTTTTT CASRTGTGVEKLFF
17 - TRBJ1-1 - TRBV5-1 TGCGCCAGCAGCTTGGAGGGATCCGGGAGGGTGAACACTGAAGCTTTCTTT CASSLEGSGRVNTEAFF
11 - TRBJ2-1 TRBD1 TRBV6-5 TGTGCCAGCAGCACGACAGGGGTGCAGTTCTTC CASSTTGVQFF
15 - TRBJ2-1 TRBD1 TRBV5-6 TGTGCCAGCAGATTCGGACAGGGAGTTTACAATGAGCAGTTCTTC CASRFGQGVYNEQFF
14 - TRBJ2-4 - TRBV6-6 TGTGCCAGCAGAACCGACAGAGCCAAAAACATTCAGTACTTC CASRTDRAKNIQYF
14 few TRBJ2-2 - TRBV3-1/TRBV3-2 TGTGCCAGCCGCAAACTTCGGGGGACCGGGGAGCTGTTTTTT CASRKLRGTGELFF
17 once TRBJ2-2 TRBD2 TRBV14 TGTGCCAGCAGCCAAGCTCATCGGGGGGACTACACCGGGGAGCTGTTTTTT CASSQAHRGDYTGELFF